Listed below are T cell receptor beta chains from one sample, sequenced in a study of tumor-infiltrating lymphocytes in primary liver carcinoma. TCRdb independently ran MiXCR on the multiplex PCR reads; one entry per CDR3 protein. The sample lists about 70,000 distinct CDR3 sequences, over 60% seen once, with 28% in the top ten. The sample consisted of liver tumor tissue from sampling region 4. These receptors were obtained from a man between 35 and 55 years old with primary liver carcinoma and hepatitis B virus infection. The CDR3 runs from the conserved cysteine through the conserved F or W. Some rows have no size entry. The others give once, few or many, or a class for an expanded clone.

J gene: TRBJ1-2
V gene: TRBV4-1
clone size: -
CDR3 protein: CASSQGSTTPNYGYTF

J gene: TRBJ2-1
V gene: TRBV10-3
clone size: -
CDR3 protein: CVISGVPGLVGEQLF

J gene: TRBJ1-3
V gene: TRBV7-8
clone size: -
CDR3 protein: CASSPTGTGVSGKTIYF

J gene: TRBJ2-7
V gene: TRBV28
clone size: -
CDR3 protein: CASNLTGTEQYF

J gene: TRBJ1-5
V gene: TRBV10-3
clone size: -
CDR3 protein: CAISTDSYQPQHF

J gene: -
V gene: TRBV7-9
clone size: -
CDR3 protein: CASRQGTSVTDTQHF

J gene: TRBJ2-4
V gene: TRBV11-2
clone size: -
CDR3 protein: CASCLDSRLTKNIQYF

J gene: TRBJ2-7
V gene: TRBV12-3/TRBV12-4
clone size: -
CDR3 protein: CDSSRMGGEQYF

J gene: TRBJ2-7
V gene: TRBV20-1
clone size: -
CDR3 protein: CSAGGVALYEQYF

J gene: TRBJ2-7
V gene: TRBV19
clone size: few
CDR3 protein: CASSMQQGGPYEQYF

J gene: TRBJ1-2
V gene: TRBV6-5
clone size: many
CDR3 protein: CASREPGQNYGYTF

J gene: TRBJ2-1
V gene: TRBV11-2
clone size: -
CDR3 protein: CAGSLNDAYERFF

J gene: TRBJ2-7
V gene: TRBV28
clone size: -
CDR3 protein: CASRGAGSSHEQYF

J gene: TRBJ2-7
V gene: TRBV7-9
clone size: -
CDR3 protein: CASSLGLAAFTYEHYF

J gene: TRBJ1-6
V gene: TRBV7-2
clone size: -
CDR3 protein: CASRPPGGANSPLHF

J gene: TRBJ2-3
V gene: TRBV24-1
clone size: -
CDR3 protein: CAISEGTDTQYF

J gene: TRBJ1-2
V gene: TRBV24-1
clone size: many
CDR3 protein: CATSDRLANYGYTF

J gene: TRBJ2-2
V gene: TRBV4-2
clone size: -
CDR3 protein: CASSQESGVDTGELFF

J gene: TRBJ1-2
V gene: TRBV12-3/TRBV12-4
clone size: medium-sized
CDR3 protein: CASSLRDRPFYGYTF

J gene: TRBJ2-7
V gene: TRBV10-3
clone size: -
CDR3 protein: CATSISVGLDEQYF

J gene: TRBJ2-6
V gene: TRBV2
clone size: -
CDR3 protein: CAGSLSGANVLTF

J gene: TRBJ1-5
V gene: TRBV4-1
clone size: few
CDR3 protein: CASGRTTGDQPQHF

J gene: TRBJ1-4
V gene: TRBV6-6
clone size: once
CDR3 protein: CVSSYSRVMNEKLFF

J gene: TRBJ2-7
V gene: TRBV19
clone size: -
CDR3 protein: CASSPRDSKRQYF

J gene: TRBJ2-7
V gene: TRBV11-2
clone size: -
CDR3 protein: CASSSSVGLAGGGYMQYF

J gene: TRBJ2-7
V gene: TRBV28
clone size: many
CDR3 protein: CASRPTRGPTSYEQYF

J gene: TRBJ1-5
V gene: TRBV5-1
clone size: -
CDR3 protein: CASSYGDGVQPKHF

J gene: -
V gene: TRBV25-1
clone size: -
CDR3 protein: CASSETNYEQFF

J gene: TRBJ2-7
V gene: TRBV28
clone size: -
CDR3 protein: CASSLTGVEQYF

J gene: TRBJ2-3
V gene: TRBV5-1
clone size: -
CDR3 protein: CASSVGQENKDTQYF

J gene: TRBJ2-7
V gene: TRBV10-1
clone size: -
CDR3 protein: CASHEVRVGGNYEQYF

J gene: TRBJ1-6
V gene: TRBV10-2
clone size: -
CDR3 protein: CDNSESSSYNSLLHF

J gene: TRBJ2-7
V gene: TRBV7-2
clone size: -
CDR3 protein: CTNSYGGYEQYF

J gene: TRBJ1-2
V gene: TRBV4-2
clone size: -
CDR3 protein: CASNQATGGYTF

J gene: TRBJ2-1
V gene: TRBV7-8
clone size: -
CDR3 protein: CASSFLELSSADSYNEQFF

J gene: TRBJ2-7
V gene: TRBV29-1
clone size: once
CDR3 protein: CSIEEEGQGVHEQYF

J gene: TRBJ1-1
V gene: TRBV29-1
clone size: -
CDR3 protein: CSAQKLTRDGEAFF

J gene: TRBJ2-2
V gene: TRBV4-1
clone size: -
CDR3 protein: CASSHWRGVNTGEPFF

J gene: TRBJ2-2
V gene: TRBV5-4
clone size: -
CDR3 protein: CGSSLGQGNTGELFF

J gene: TRBJ2-3
V gene: TRBV3-1
clone size: -
CDR3 protein: CASSQARGNTQYF

J gene: TRBJ2-1
V gene: TRBV5-4
clone size: -
CDR3 protein: CASIRGGTDRAADEQFF

J gene: TRBJ2-1
V gene: TRBV11-2
clone size: -
CDR3 protein: CASSSVGPGNEQFF

J gene: TRBJ1-6
V gene: TRBV4-2
clone size: -
CDR3 protein: CASSRLDNENSPLRF

J gene: TRBJ2-7
V gene: TRBV29-1
clone size: -
CDR3 protein: CSVDLGRQGSNYEQYF

J gene: TRBJ2-1
V gene: TRBV11-2
clone size: -
CDR3 protein: CASSHTDGRLARPNEQFF

J gene: TRBJ2-1
V gene: TRBV6-4
clone size: -
CDR3 protein: CASSDRQGLGNEQLF

J gene: TRBJ2-7
V gene: TRBV6-1
clone size: few
CDR3 protein: CASSYSGTYEQYF

J gene: TRBJ2-1
V gene: TRBV6-2/TRBV6-3
clone size: -
CDR3 protein: CVRSYCGRGSYNEQFF

J gene: TRBJ2-7
V gene: TRBV28
clone size: -
CDR3 protein: CASSPPCGVDEQYF

J gene: TRBJ2-7
V gene: TRBV6-2/TRBV6-3
clone size: once
CDR3 protein: CASSPASGLGGFYEQYF

J gene: TRBJ2-3
V gene: TRBV5-4
clone size: many
CDR3 protein: CASSKPGVTSTDTQYF

J gene: TRBJ2-3
V gene: TRBV11-2
clone size: -
CDR3 protein: CDSSLGSDSSTDTQYF

J gene: TRBJ1-5
V gene: TRBV6-5
clone size: once
CDR3 protein: CASRLRGRLQPQHF

J gene: TRBJ2-3
V gene: TRBV6-2/TRBV6-3
clone size: -
CDR3 protein: CASSYLGHNTDTQYF

J gene: TRBJ2-5
V gene: TRBV12-3/TRBV12-4
clone size: many
CDR3 protein: CASSRGGLEETQYF

J gene: TRBJ2-7
V gene: TRBV4-1
clone size: -
CDR3 protein: CASSQKDGFEQYF

J gene: TRBJ2-7
V gene: TRBV28
clone size: many
CDR3 protein: CASSLIELPYEQYF

J gene: TRBJ2-5
V gene: TRBV5-1
clone size: -
CDR3 protein: CASSWSWTGDETQHF

J gene: TRBJ2-7
V gene: TRBV11-2
clone size: few
CDR3 protein: CASSITDGAYEQYF

J gene: TRBJ1-6
V gene: TRBV10-3
clone size: -
CDR3 protein: CAIMQGLELPLHF